This T cell receptor (beta chain) was recorded in a study of cytomegalovirus exposure and HLA in healthy donors. General study findings and limits: The presence/absence work took it that sequencing depth was about the same across donors. Several of the most significant clusters appeared, in a later analysis, to be linked to common viral pathogens.

This clone came up a few times. The antigen is undetermined. The PCR contained 60 Vbeta and 13 Jbeta primers. The data were produced by immunoSEQ multiplex PCR, yet TCRdb's version contains in-frame clones alone and is incomplete. This sample has fewer than 130,000 clones; 65% to 80% occur once, and the top ten carry 2.5% to 3.5%. Germline CDR1 SGHNT, CDR2 YYREEE (reference sequence). The CDR3 loop spans 14 amino acids. Trimming removed 0 bases from V and 2 bases from J, with 6 bases in between. The sample consisted of PBMCs. The clonotype originates from a woman aged 55-69 years in good health and CMV-seropositive. This chain links TRBV5-4 with TRBJ1-3; a possible D gene is TRBD1 (5 bases). For the CDR3, the DNA is TGTGCCAGCAGCTTGGGGGGGGCTGGAAACACCATATATTTT. Translated: CASSLGGAGNTIYF.